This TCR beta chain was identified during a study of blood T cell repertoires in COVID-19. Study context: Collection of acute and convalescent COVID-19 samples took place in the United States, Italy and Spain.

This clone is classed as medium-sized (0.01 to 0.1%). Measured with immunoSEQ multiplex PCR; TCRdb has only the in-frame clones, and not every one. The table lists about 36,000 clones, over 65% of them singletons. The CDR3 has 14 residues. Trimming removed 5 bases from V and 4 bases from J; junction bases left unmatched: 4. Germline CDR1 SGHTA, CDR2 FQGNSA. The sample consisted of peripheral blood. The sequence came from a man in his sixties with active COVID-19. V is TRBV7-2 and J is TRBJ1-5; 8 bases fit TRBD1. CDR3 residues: CASSPRTGNQPQHF. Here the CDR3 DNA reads TGTGCCAGCAGCCCCAGGACAGGGAATCAGCCCCAGCATTTT.